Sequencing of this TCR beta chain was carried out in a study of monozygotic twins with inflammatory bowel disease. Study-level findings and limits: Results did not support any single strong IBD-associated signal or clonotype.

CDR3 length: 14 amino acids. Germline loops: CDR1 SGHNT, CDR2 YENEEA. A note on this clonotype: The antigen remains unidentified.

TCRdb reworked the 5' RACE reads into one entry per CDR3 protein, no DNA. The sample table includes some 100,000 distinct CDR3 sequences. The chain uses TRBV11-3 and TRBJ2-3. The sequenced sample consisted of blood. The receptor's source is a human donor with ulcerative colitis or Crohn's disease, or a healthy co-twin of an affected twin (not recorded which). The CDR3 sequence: CASKDEKGTDTQYF.